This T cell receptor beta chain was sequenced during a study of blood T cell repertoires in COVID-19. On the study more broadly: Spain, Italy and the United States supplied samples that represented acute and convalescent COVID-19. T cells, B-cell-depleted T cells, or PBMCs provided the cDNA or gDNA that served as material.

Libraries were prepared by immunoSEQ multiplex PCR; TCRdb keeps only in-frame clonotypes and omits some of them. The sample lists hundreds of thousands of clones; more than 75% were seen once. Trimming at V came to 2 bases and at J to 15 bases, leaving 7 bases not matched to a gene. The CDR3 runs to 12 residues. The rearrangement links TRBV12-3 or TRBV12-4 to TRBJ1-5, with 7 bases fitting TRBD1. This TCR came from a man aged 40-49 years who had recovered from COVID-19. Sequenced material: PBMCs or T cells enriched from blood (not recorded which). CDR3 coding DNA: TGTGCCAGCAGTTTACGGGACAGAGCCCGGCATTTT. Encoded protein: CASSLRDRARHF.